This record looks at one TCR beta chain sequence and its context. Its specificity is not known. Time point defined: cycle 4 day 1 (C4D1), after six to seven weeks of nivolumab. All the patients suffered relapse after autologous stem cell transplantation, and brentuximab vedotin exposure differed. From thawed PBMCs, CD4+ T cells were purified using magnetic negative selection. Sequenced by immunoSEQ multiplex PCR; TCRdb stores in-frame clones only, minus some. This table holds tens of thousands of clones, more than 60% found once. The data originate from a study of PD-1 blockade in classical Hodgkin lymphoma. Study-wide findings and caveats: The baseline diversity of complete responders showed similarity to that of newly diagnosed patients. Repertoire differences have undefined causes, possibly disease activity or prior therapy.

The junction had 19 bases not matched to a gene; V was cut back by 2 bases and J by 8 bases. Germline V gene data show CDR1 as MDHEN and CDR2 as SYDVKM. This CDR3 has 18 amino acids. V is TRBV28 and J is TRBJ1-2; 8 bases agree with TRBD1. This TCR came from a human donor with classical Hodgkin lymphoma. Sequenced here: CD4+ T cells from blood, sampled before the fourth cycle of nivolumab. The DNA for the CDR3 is TGTGCCAGCAGTTTAGCTGGGGGGCCAGGGGGCGGCAGGGGAGGCTACACCTTC. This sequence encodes CASSLAGGPGGGRGGYTF.